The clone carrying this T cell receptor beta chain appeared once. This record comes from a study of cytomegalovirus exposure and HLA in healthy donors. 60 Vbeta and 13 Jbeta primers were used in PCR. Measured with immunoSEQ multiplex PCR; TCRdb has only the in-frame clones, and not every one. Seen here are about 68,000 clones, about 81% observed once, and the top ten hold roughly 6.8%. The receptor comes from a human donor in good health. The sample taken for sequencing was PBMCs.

As DNA, the CDR3 is TGTGCCAGCAGTTTACAGGGGGCGAGCTATGGCTACACCTTC. It is translated as CASSLQGASYGYTF. V gene TRBV6-5 combines with J gene TRBJ1-2; 9 nucleotides match TRBD1. In germline, CDR1 is MNHEY, CDR2 SVGAGI. The CDR3 is 14 amino acids. J was trimmed by 4 bases and V by 4 bases; bases with no gene match: 4.